This entry describes one T cell receptor (beta chain). This entry is derived from a study of shared clonotypes between healthy human individuals. The overall study: Donor ages ranged 18 to 49 years: a couple of women, a few men.

Sequencing used immunoSEQ multiplex PCR; TCRdb keeps in-frame clones, though not all of them. The data contain roughly 650,000 clones, around 96% of them singletons. Naive CD8 populations comprised CD45RO-negative cells positively selected for CCR7, excluding terminally differentiated effector memory CD45RA+ cells. CDR3 length: 17 amino acids. Germline V gene sequence: CDR1 LGHNA, CDR2 YNFKEQ. J gave up 7 bases and V 0 bases, and 13 bases lay outside the gene matches. Source material: naive CD8+ T cells sorted from blood. The chain employs TRBV4-2 and TRBJ2-5, with 8 bases identical to TRBD1. The receptor was isolated from a woman under 40 in good health. CDR3 loop: CASSQENPTGEDGTQYF. CDR3 in DNA: TGTGCCAGCAGCCAAGAAAACCCGACAGGGGAGGATGGGACCCAGTACTTC.